This T cell receptor beta chain was retrieved from a study of blood T cell repertoires in COVID-19. Study-wide context: Samples of COVID-19 (acute and convalescent) were obtained from the United States, Italy and Spain. T cells, B-cell-depleted T cells, or PBMCs provided the cDNA or gDNA that served as material.

This CDR3 is 15 amino acids long. Deletions cut 1 base from V and 5 bases from J, with 13 bases between. Germline CDR1 reads LGHDT; CDR2 reads YNNKEL (reference sequence). This clone was observed a single time. In the original analysis: Estimated nucleated cell counts came from reference gene primer amplification. Repertoires were generated with immunoSEQ multiplex PCR, while TCRdb's copy carries only in-frame clones and drops some. D and trimming come from the DNA, and the V and J calls and clone size come from that table. In the table there are more than 95,000 clones, roughly 84% of which are singletons.

The rearrangement joins TRBV3-1 (or the pseudogene TRBV3-2) to TRBJ2-3; tentatively, D is TRBD2 (7 bases). This sequence originates from a human donor in a cohort sampled during active COVID-19. Sequencing was carried out using peripheral blood. DNA of the CDR3: TGTGCCAGCAGCCAAGGGGGAGGGGGAGGAGATACGCAGTATTTT. This codes for CASSQGGGGGDTQYF.